This T cell receptor beta chain was profiled in a study of OX40 agonist ivuxolimab in advanced cancers. Study-wide context: Patients received intravenous ivuxolimab every 2 weeks at 0.01 to 10 mg/kg.

V dropped 1 base and J dropped 6 bases, with 3 bases sitting between them. This CDR3 has 11 residues. Germline CDR1 reads SEHNR; CDR2 reads FQNEAQ (reference sequence). Only in-frame clones appear in the TCRdb table, and some are missing; sequencing was by immunoSEQ multiplex PCR. Among some 60,000 clones listed, 65% to 85% were seen once. Source: CD4+ or CD8+ T cells sorted from blood, taken in a trial of the OX40 agonist ivuxolimab. This chain connects TRBV7-9 to TRBJ1-2; D is unresolved. The receptor was derived from an adult with an advanced solid tumor such as melanoma, head and neck, liver or kidney cancer. This CDR3 is CASSLGNGYTF. The CDR3 DNA is TGTGCCAGCAGCTTAGGGAATGGCTACACCTTC.